A selection of T cell receptor beta chains follows, all from one sample in a study of blood T cell repertoires in COVID-19. TCRdb's table, derived via immunoSEQ multiplex PCR, lists solely in-frame clones and lacks some. This sample has 250,000 to 350,000 clones, with around 90% found just once. The sample consisted of peripheral blood. These receptor sequences come from a woman in her twenties or thirties with COVID-19, enrolled during active disease. CDR3s include the opening cysteine and the closing phenylalanine or tryptophan. D genes are given only for firm matches. Clone sizes are given selectively: once, few, many, or a class where the clone is expanded.

v_gene,len,d_gene,abundance,j_gene,CDR3nt,CDR3aa
TRBV27,14,TRBD1,-,TRBJ2-7,TGTGCCAGCAGTCGAACCGGGACAGGGGGCGAGCAGTACTTC,CASSRTGTGGEQYF
TRBV28,17,TRBD2,-,TRBJ2-3,TGTGCCAGCAGTTTTATGGGACTAGCGCGTAGCACAGATACGCAGTATTTT,CASSFMGLARSTDTQYF
TRBV5-1,14,-,-,TRBJ1-1,TGCGCCAGCAGCCAACAGGTCAGTGACACTGAAGCTTTCTTT,CASSQQVSDTEAFF
TRBV6-6,14,TRBD2,-,TRBJ2-7,TGTGCCAGCAGGGGACTAGCGGGAGAATACGAGCAGTACTTC,CASRGLAGEYEQYF
TRBV5-1,14,-,-,TRBJ2-3,TGCGCCAGCAGCTTGGCCGGGACTCCAGATACGCAGTATTTT,CASSLAGTPDTQYF
TRBV6-2/TRBV6-3,14,TRBD1,-,TRBJ2-1,TGTGCCAGCAGTTACATCAGGGGGACGGTCGAGCAGTTCTTC,CASSYIRGTVEQFF
TRBV6-5,15,TRBD1,once,TRBJ1-3,TGTGCCAGCAGTTACGGAGGGACAGCGGGAAACACCATATATTTT,CASSYGGTAGNTIYF
TRBV27,14,TRBD2,-,TRBJ2-2,TGTGCCAGCAGGCGGGGGGACCCGCACGGGGAGCTGTTTTTT,CASRRGDPHGELFF
TRBV5-1,15,TRBD2,-,TRBJ2-1,TGCGCCAGCCATCCACTAGCGACTTCCTACAATGAGCAGTTCTTC,CASHPLATSYNEQFF
TRBV6-4,15,TRBD2,many,TRBJ2-1,TGTGCCAGCAGTCCGCTAGCGGGGACCTACAATGAGCAGTTCTTC,CASSPLAGTYNEQFF
TRBV6-5,15,-,-,TRBJ2-7,TGTGCCAGCAGCCGCTCAGTGGGCGAGATCTACGAGCAGTACTTC,CASSRSVGEIYEQYF
TRBV4-1,15,TRBD1,few,TRBJ2-2,TGCGCCAGCAGCCAAGGGACAGGGAGCACCGGGGAGCTGTTTTTT,CASSQGTGSTGELFF
TRBV30,11,-,-,TRBJ1-1,TGTGCCTGGAGTGCCTCCTTTGAAGCTTTCTTT,CAWSASFEAFF
TRBV5-5,16,-,once,TRBJ2-3,TGTGCCAGCAGCCGACAGGCCCCTGCTAGCACAGATACGCAGTATTTT,CASSRQAPASTDTQYF
TRBV11-1,14,-,-,TRBJ2-7,TGTGCCAGCAGTGCGCGTTCGGGAGTCTACGAGCAGTACTTC,CASSARSGVYEQYF
TRBV4-1,14,TRBD1,-,TRBJ2-7,TGCGCCAGCAGCCCTGACAGGGGTGCCTACGAGCAGTACTTC,CASSPDRGAYEQYF
TRBV6-5,15,-,-,TRBJ1-3,TGTGCCAGCAGTTACCTCCCGGGTCCCGGAAACACCATATATTTT,CASSYLPGPGNTIYF
TRBV19,14,-,-,TRBJ1-5,TGTGCCAGTAGTATAGGAGGGTTCAATCAGCCCCAGCATTTT,CASSIGGFNQPQHF
TRBV6-5,12,-,-,TRBJ1-2,TGTGCCAGCTGGGAGGGCAACTATGGCTACACCTTC,CASWEGNYGYTF
TRBV29-1,11,TRBD1,-,TRBJ2-7,TGCAGCGTAGACGGACAGGGCGGGCAGTACTTC,CSVDGQGGQYF
TRBV10-3,14,-,-,TRBJ2-1,TGTGCCATCAGTAGGGGTCCTCCGGCCAATGAGCAGTTCTTC,CAISRGPPANEQFF
TRBV7-8,14,-,-,TRBJ1-5,TGTGCCAGCAGCGGAAACAGGGGCAATCAGCCCCAGCATTTT,CASSGNRGNQPQHF